Shown below are 24 T cell receptor beta chains from a single sample sequenced in a study of blood T cell repertoires in COVID-19. The repertoire was sequenced with immunoSEQ multiplex PCR; TCRdb's copy has only in-frame clones and lacks some. The repertoire has 140,000 or so clones, roughly 80% of them found once; the top ten carry about 15%. The sequenced material came from peripheral blood. The receptor set was obtained from a middle-aged man with acute or convalescent COVID-19.

The chain uses TRBV15 and TRBJ1-2; tentative D call: TRBD1 (6 bases). Trimming removed 4 bases from V and 3 bases from J, with 12 bases in between. Germline CDR1 reads LNHNV; CDR2 reads YYDKDF (reference sequence). The CDR3 contains 14 residues. CDR3 sequence: CATSISRTDYGYTF. The CDR3 DNA reads TGTGCCACCAGCATATCCAGGACAGACTATGGCTACACCTTC.

The chain has TRBV2 and TRBJ2-1; 13 bases are a match to TRBD2. Per the germline V gene, CDR1 is SNHLY and CDR2 is FYNNEI. J lost 10 bases, V lost 6 bases, and 9 bases had no gene match. The CDR3 has 15 amino acids. The CDR3 is CASSQLAGGPGEQFF. The CDR3 bases are TGTGCCAGCAGCCAACTAGCGGGGGGGCCCGGGGAGCAGTTCTTC.

The rearrangement links TRBV6-5 to TRBJ2-2, with a tentative D call TRBD1 (6 bases). This CDR3 is 14 amino acids long. Looked up from germline, CDR1 is MNHEY and CDR2 is SVGAGI. V was pared by 2 bases and J by 6 bases, with 10 bases between. CDR3 residues: CASSYQRQAGELFF. CDR3 in DNA: TGTGCCAGCAGTTACCAAAGACAGGCCGGGGAGCTGTTTTTT.

V and J are TRBV24-1 and TRBJ2-2; 9 bases are shared with TRBD1. This CDR3 has 18 amino acids. V was pared by 3 bases and J by 1 base, with 8 bases of the junction left unmatched. Germline CDR1 is KGHDR and CDR2 is SFDVKD. CDR3 loop: CATSDPRDRVRNTGELFF. CDR3 sequence (DNA): TGTGCCACCAGTGATCCCCGGGACAGGGTGAGGAACACCGGGGAGCTGTTTTTT.

V is TRBV18 and J is TRBJ2-4, with 11 bases aligning to TRBD1. V lost 3 bases, J lost 0 bases, and 4 bases stayed unmatched. CDR1 is KGHSH and CDR2 is LQKENI in the germline V gene. The CDR3 runs to 17 residues. The CDR3 sequence is CASSPRGQGGAKNIQYF. As DNA, the CDR3 is TGTGCCAGCTCACCCAGGGGACAGGGGGGAGCCAAAAACATTCAGTACTTC.

This clone was observed a few times. The gene calls are TRBV12-3 or TRBV12-4 and TRBJ1-2; 7 bases fit TRBD1. Trimming removed 6 bases from V and 8 bases from J; junction bases left unmatched: 9. The CDR3 extends over 13 amino acids. CDR3 bases: TGTGCCAGCAGCCAACAGGGGCGCTGGGGCTACACCTTC. Protein sequence: CASSQQGRWGYTF.

The V and J genes are TRBV28 and TRBJ2-2; TRBD2 matches 8 bases. V dropped 3 bases and J dropped 1; count of bases not matched to a gene: 4. The CDR3 spans 16 residues. Germline V lookup: CDR1 MDHEN, CDR2 SYDVKM. Here the CDR3 DNA reads TGTGCCAGCAGTTTCGGGCGGGGGGTGAACACCGGGGAGCTGTTTTTT. Protein: CASSFGRGVNTGELFF.

The chain carries TRBV5-1 and TRBJ1-4, with D perhaps matching TRBD1 (6 bases). V was shortened by 4 bases and J by 1 base, with 8 bases between the two germline ends. This CDR3 is built from 14 residues. Germline V gene data show CDR1 as SGHRS and CDR2 as YFSETQ. Here the CDR3 DNA reads TGCGCCAGCAGCGTGGACAGAACTAATGAAAAACTGTTTTTT. Translation gives CASSVDRTNEKLFF.

The chain recombines TRBV5-4 with TRBJ1-2; possibly TRBD1 for D (5 bases). The CDR3 runs 15 residues. The V end lost 5 bases, the J end lost 7 bases, and 21 bases lay between the germline ends. Germline-derived CDR1 and CDR2 are SGHNT and YYREEE (reference sequence). CDR3 nucleotides: TGTGCCAGCAGGAACCCGACCGGGACTAATCGTGGCTACACCTTC. This gives the protein CASRNPTGTNRGYTF.

This chain joins TRBV25-1 and TRBJ1-6, with TRBD1 identical over 9 bases. V shed 3 bases, J shed 8 bases, and the junction held 5 bases outside the gene matches. CDR3 length: 15 amino acids. Germline values: CDR1 MGHDK, CDR2 SYGVNS. CDR3 DNA: TGTGCCAGCAGTGATCCGGGACAGGGTCATTCACCCCTCCACTTT. It translates to CASSDPGQGHSPLHF. Looking up the rest from reference TRBV25-1 and TRBJ1-6 gives the full variable domain: EADIYQTPRYLVIGTGKKITLECSQTMGHDKMYWYQQDPGMELHLIHYSYGVNSTEKGDLSSESTVSRIRTEHFPLTLESARPSHTSQYLCASSDPGQGHSPLHFGNGTRLTVT.

This chain connects TRBV18 to TRBJ2-7, with 12 bases lining up with TRBD1. The CDR3 runs 14 residues. V shed 3 bases, J shed 7 bases, and the junction held 4 bases outside the gene matches. Germline assignment: CDR1 KGHSH and CDR2 LQKENI. CDR3 sequence: CASSPGTGGEEQYV. CDR3 DNA: TGTGCCAGCTCACCGGGGACAGGGGGCGAAGAGCAGTACGTC.

This clone was seen a handful of times. J is TRBJ1-1 and V is TRBV6-2 or TRBV6-3, with TRBD1 matching 8 bases. The CDR3 sequence is 14 residues long. Germline trimming cut 5 bases from V and 10 bases from J; bases unmatched to any gene: 12. Germline V gene data show CDR1 as MNHEY and CDR2 as SVGEGT. CDR3 sequence reads: CASSLLGQGGGAFF. Written as DNA, the CDR3 is TGTGCCAGCAGTCTGTTAGGACAGGGAGGGGGAGCTTTCTTT.

This chain connects TRBV12-3 or TRBV12-4 to TRBJ1-6; D is unresolved. V was pared by 5 bases and J by 9 bases, with 11 bases between. The CDR3 is 13 residues long. The CDR3 DNA is TGTGCCAGCAGTCTGTCCTCGGGTTCACCCCTCCACTTT. It specifies CASSLSSGSPLHF.

For the CDR3, the DNA is TGTGCCAGCAGTTTACATTCCGGGATACTAAGGCAGCCCCAGCATTTT. This sequence encodes CASSLHSGILRQPQHF. This chain joins TRBV6-6 and TRBJ1-5, with unresolved D. The germline V and J ends were trimmed by 4 bases and 7 bases, with 20 bases remaining between them. In germline, CDR1 is MNHNY, CDR2 SVGAGI (reference sequence). This CDR3 contains 16 residues.

The gene calls are TRBV6-1 and TRBJ2-3; 9 bases match TRBD2. V lost 1 base to trimming and J lost 5 bases; unmatched junction nucleotides: 10. Germline-derived CDR1 and CDR2 are MNHNS and SASEGT. The CDR3 is 17 residues long. CDR3 protein: CASSEELAGGPRDTQYF. CDR3 in DNA: TGTGCCAGCAGTGAAGAACTGGCGGGGGGGCCTCGAGATACGCAGTATTTT.

The rearrangement joins TRBV19 to TRBJ1-2; TRBD1 is a possible D gene (5 bases). V lost 2 bases and J lost 1, with 5 bases in between. Germline values: CDR1 LNHDA, CDR2 SQIVND (reference sequence). This CDR3 is built from 13 residues. For the CDR3, the DNA is TGTGCCAGTAGTATACAGGGTAACTATGGCTACACCTTC. Translation: CASSIQGNYGYTF.

The chain joins TRBV5-4 to TRBJ1-5, with 10 bases aligning to TRBD1. This CDR3 comprises 15 residues. The V segment lost 4 bases and the J segment 2 bases; nucleotides outside the gene matches: 3. Germline CDR1 and CDR2: SGHNT and YYREEE (reference sequence). CDR3 in amino acids: CASSPGTGGNQPQHF. The CDR3 coding sequence is TGTGCCAGCAGCCCAGGGACAGGGGGCAATCAGCCCCAGCATTTT.

CDR3 DNA sequence: TGTGCCAGCAGCCACAGGGGATATTCACCCCTCCACTTT. Protein product: CASSHRGYSPLHF. The genes are TRBV7-8 and TRBJ1-6; 7 bases map to TRBD1. Trimming at V came to 5 bases and at J to 8 bases, leaving 3 bases not matched to a gene. The length of the CDR3 is 13 residues. Germline assignment: CDR1 SGHVS and CDR2 FQNEAQ.

The rearrangement uses TRBV6-5 and TRBJ2-7; TRBD1 agrees at 11 bases. Germline V gene data show CDR1 as MNHEY and CDR2 as SVGAGI. This CDR3 contains 13 residues. The ends lost 8 bases at V and 3 bases at J; junction bases unmatched: 3. In nucleotides, the CDR3 is TGTGCCAGCTCCGGGACAGGGGGCTACGAGCAGTACTTC. Translation: CASSGTGGYEQYF.

The rearrangement uses TRBV3-1 (or the pseudogene TRBV3-2) and TRBJ2-3, with 7 bases matching TRBD2. J was trimmed by 5 bases and V by 5 bases; bases with no gene match: 10. The CDR3 has 15 residues. Germline V CDR1 and CDR2: LGHDT, YNNKEL (reference sequence). DNA for the CDR3: TGTGCCAGCAGCTCTCGACAGCCTAGCGGAGATACGCAGTATTTT. Translating gives CASSSRQPSGDTQYF.

This clone was detected only a few times. The chain joins TRBV24-1 to TRBJ2-1; 7 positions match TRBD2. V lost 5 bases, J lost 4 bases, and 7 bases stayed unmatched. The germline gives CDR1 KGHDR, CDR2 SFDVKD. This CDR3 has 15 residues. CDR3: CATSAGGGAYNEQFF. CDR3 in DNA: TGTGCCACCAGTGCTGGGGGGGGAGCATACAATGAGCAGTTCTTC.

The rearrangement uses TRBV12-3 or TRBV12-4 and TRBJ2-1, with TRBD2 as a possible D gene (5 bases). The germline V and J ends were trimmed by 4 bases and 6 bases, with 7 bases remaining between them. The CDR3 spans 12 residues. CDR3 loop: CASSSRGNEQFF. CDR3 nucleotide sequence: TGTGCCAGCAGTTCCCGGGGCAATGAGCAGTTCTTC.

V gene TRBV2 combines with J gene TRBJ2-7, with D possibly TRBD1 on 6 matching bases. V lost 4 bases to trimming and J lost 5 bases, with 18 bases between them. The germline CDR1 and CDR2 sequences are SNHLY and FYNNEI. This CDR3 comprises 15 residues. The CDR3 sequence: CASSVIRQGRNEQYF. Written as DNA, the CDR3 is TGTGCCAGCAGTGTGATTAGGCAGGGGCGGAACGAGCAGTACTTC.

The gene calls are TRBV2 and TRBJ2-2; weak D call: TRBD1 (5 bases). Germline CDR1 and CDR2: SNHLY and FYNNEI. The CDR3 covers 14 residues. V lost 4 bases and J lost 1, with 7 bases in between. The CDR3 bases are TGTGCCAGCAGTGTACAGGTGAACACCGGGGAGCTGTTTTTT. Its protein is CASSVQVNTGELFF. Variable domain in full (rest from reference TRBV2 and TRBJ2-2): EPEVTQTPSHQVTQMGQEVILRCVPISNHLYFYWYRQILGQKVEFLVSFYNNEISEKSEIFDDQFSVERPDGSNFTLKIRSTKLEDSAMYFCASSVQVNTGELFFGEGSRLTVL.